This T cell receptor (beta chain) was sequenced during a study of cytomegalovirus exposure and HLA in healthy donors. Notes on the study in general: Later on, an analysis tied approximately 15,000 TCR beta sequences to HLA alleles at 0.05 false discovery rate. Most likely, a cluster of highly shared sequence variants arose as a sequencing artifact.

Likely unrecorded immune exposures existed in these nominally healthy donors. CDR1 is SGHNT and CDR2 is YENEEA in the germline V gene. After removal of 5 bases from V and 15 bases from J, the junction contained 7 bases not matched to a gene. This CDR3 has 12 amino acids. The PCR used 60 Vbeta and 13 Jbeta primers. Using immunoSEQ multiplex PCR, the repertoire was profiled, and TCRdb retains in-frame clones only, with some absent. This table holds about 190,000 clones, roughly 85% found once. This clone has a handful of counts. Its antigen is not known. The TCR sequence derives from a young woman in good health and CMV-seronegative. The sequencing input was PBMCs. The chain carries TRBV11-3 and TRBJ2-1, with TRBD2 matching over 10 bases. The CDR3 region is CASSIRASGRFF. Here the CDR3 DNA reads TGTGCCAGCAGCATCCGGGCTAGCGGGAGGTTCTTC.